The TCR beta chain under discussion was sequenced for a study of CD8+CD57+ T cells in acquired aplastic anemia. Background on the study: Quantities of DNA derived from sorted CD4+ and CD8+ cells averaged approximately 3 ug.

Study results and limitations: With respect to CD8+ Simpson's diversity, patients and controls did not differ significantly.

Genomic DNA constituted the template upon which TCR beta VDJ and CDR3 profiling was performed. TCRdb reprocessed the reads via MiXCR and lists one record per CDR3 protein. The data contain 130,000 or so distinct CDR3 sequences, nearly 40% of them seen just once; the ten biggest clones take up roughly 2.7%. V lost 10 bases, J lost 1 base, and 16 bases lay in between. CDR1 is SNHLY, CDR2 FYNNEI, per germline. This CDR3 spans 14 amino acids. In this sample, this clonotype turned up many times. The antigen remains unidentified. Sequencing was done on patients that had shown CD8+CD57+ cell expansion by flow cytometry. Patient blood was sampled before any therapy had been received.

This clonotype was obtained from a human donor with aplastic anemia. The sample comprised sorted CD4+, CD8+, or CD8+CD57+ T cells (not recorded which) from PBMCs. The genes are TRBV2 and TRBJ1-1, with a weak D call TRBD1 (6 bases). DNA for the CDR3: TGTGCCACTGCGCAGGAGGGACAGAACACTGAAGCTTTCTTT. It is translated as CATAQEGQNTEAFF.